This T cell receptor beta chain emerged from a study of blood T cell repertoires in COVID-19. Those enrolled in Seattle joined during active infection and were followed longitudinally afterward. As originally analysed: Quantification of nucleated cells was approximated via reference gene primer amplification. Clones were sequenced by immunoSEQ multiplex PCR, and TCRdb holds only the in-frame ones, with some missing. V, J and clone size reflect that table, while D and trimming were determined from the DNA. The table has some 140,000 clones, about 85% seen once. The V gene end was trimmed by 3 bases and the J gene end by 0 bases; junction bases not matched to a gene: 14. The CDR3 extends over 18 amino acids. Germline V gives CDR1 MNHEY, CDR2 SMNVEV (reference sequence).

The receptor was isolated from a man aged 55-75 years with COVID-19, enrolled during active disease. The V call is TRBV27, the J call TRBJ2-7, with TRBD1 matching over 7 bases. Input material: peripheral blood. CDR3 protein: CASSLVVTGASLSYEQYF. DNA for the CDR3: TGTGCCAGCAGTTTGGTAGTCACAGGGGCGTCTCTCTCCTACGAGCAGTACTTC.